This T cell receptor beta chain emerged from a study of blood T cell repertoires in COVID-19. V was pared by 6 bases and J by 5 bases, with 7 bases between. The CDR3 has 11 residues. Germline assignment: CDR1 MNHEY and CDR2 SVGAGI. This table comes from immunoSEQ multiplex PCR, and its TCRdb copy is limited to in-frame clones, with some not included. Here the sample spans 250,000 to 350,000 clones, around 92% being singletons. Sequenced sample: peripheral blood. This TCR came from a man aged 18-30 years who had recovered from COVID-19. V gene TRBV6-5 combines with J gene TRBJ2-5; D remains unclear. For the CDR3, the DNA is TGTGCCAGCAGCTCTATGGAGACCCAGTACTTC. It yields the protein CASSSMETQYF.